The present entry profiles one T cell receptor (beta chain) with its context. The data belong to a study of cytomegalovirus exposure and HLA in healthy donors. Turning to the study itself: The 110 million or so unique TCR beta sequences, from roughly 170 million T cells, were found by an earlier analysis.

Primers: 60 Vbeta forward and 13 Jbeta reverse. Clones were sequenced by immunoSEQ multiplex PCR, and TCRdb holds only the in-frame ones, with some missing. The data hold roughly 97,000 clones, with approximately 9% observed a single time. What was sequenced was PBMCs. This TCR was recovered from a middle-aged man in good health and CMV-seropositive.

The chain's CDR3 is CATSSPPGGRNSPLHF. The CDR3 DNA reads as TGTGCCACCTCTAGCCCCCCAGGGGGAAGAAATTCACCCCTCCACTTT. The rearrangement links TRBV28 to TRBJ1-6; 7 nucleotides line up with TRBD1. The germline V gene has CDR1 MDHEN and CDR2 SYDVKM. With V trimmed by 10 bases and J by 7 bases, 16 bases remained unmatched. The CDR3 contains 16 residues.